These T cell receptor beta chains were read from a single sample in a study of T cell responses to AZD1222 COVID-19 vaccine. Produced via immunoSEQ multiplex PCR; TCRdb's table is partial and in-frame only. Of under 85,000 clones listed, roughly 87% were seen once; the top ten hold over 20%. Specimen: peripheral blood, collected on day 0 of AZD1222 vaccination. The receptors originated from an adult in good health. Each CDR3 is given with its conserved first and last residue. D genes are given only for firm matches. The size of a clone is reported for some rows only, either as once, few or many, or as a class for expanded clones.

>15|TRBV7-2|NA|NA|TRBJ1-2
TGTGCCAGCAGCTTCGGGCAGGGGACTAACTATGGCTACACCTTC
CASSFGQGTNYGYTF
>16|TRBV3-1/TRBV3-2|TRBD2|once|TRBJ2-4
TGTGCCAGCAGCCAAGGACTAGCGGGAACGGGGAACATTCAGTACTTC
CASSQGLAGTGNIQYF
>13|TRBV29-1|NA|NA|TRBJ1-1
TGCAGCGTTGGTTCAGAAAGATCCACTGAAGCTTTCTTT
CSVGSERSTEAFF
>13|TRBV2|NA|NA|TRBJ1-1
TGTGCCAGCAGTGAAGACGGGTACACTGAAGCTTTCTTT
CASSEDGYTEAFF
>15|TRBV7-3|TRBD2|NA|TRBJ2-1
TGTGCCAGCAGCTCCGGACTAGCGGGCCGGGGGGAGCAGTTCTTC
CASSSGLAGRGEQFF
>16|TRBV19|NA|NA|TRBJ1-6
TGTGCCAGTAGTGGGGAGGAGATTCCGGGCAATTCACCCCTCCACTTT
CASSGEEIPGNSPLHF
>19|TRBV4-1|TRBD1|few|TRBJ1-5
TGCGCCAGCAGCCAAGATGGCGCAGGGGGCTATGTTGGCAATCAGCCCCAGCATTTT
CASSQDGAGGYVGNQPQHF
>13|TRBV7-2|NA|NA|TRBJ1-2
TGTGCCAGCAGCTTAGCGAGGGGCCATGGCTACACCTTC
CASSLARGHGYTF
>11|TRBV6-2/TRBV6-3|TRBD2|NA|TRBJ2-1
TGTGCCAGCAGCGAGCGGGAGAGGCAGTTCTTC
CASSERERQFF
>16|TRBV9|TRBD2|NA|TRBJ2-3
TGTGCCAGCAGCGTACGGGGGACTAGCGCAATAAACACGCAGTATTTT
CASSVRGTSAINTQYF
>13|TRBV7-2|NA|few|TRBJ2-5
TGTGCCAGCAGCTCGGTAGGGAGGCAGACCCAGTACTTC
CASSSVGRQTQYF
>18|TRBV7-9|NA|NA|TRBJ2-3
TGTGCCAGCAGCGCTGACACCGATGCGAGCGGGAGCACAGATACGCAGTATTTT
CASSADTDASGSTDTQYF
>12|TRBV7-9|NA|NA|TRBJ1-2
TGTGCCAGCAGCGCCTCGGACTATGGCTACACCTTC
CASSASDYGYTF
>19|TRBV11-3|TRBD2|NA|TRBJ2-4
TGTGCCAGCAGCACGGGACTAGCGGGAGGGCCTAACCTAAAAAACATTCAGTACTTC
CASSTGLAGGPNLKNIQYF
>13|TRBV5-8|NA|NA|TRBJ2-7
TGTGCCAGCAGCTCGTCCTTCGGCTACGAGCAGTACTTC
CASSSSFGYEQYF
>12|TRBV23-1|NA|NA|TRBJ1-2
TGCGCCGGACCGACAGGACTTGATGGCTACACCTTC
CAGPTGLDGYTF
>14|TRBV29-1|NA|NA|TRBJ2-1
TGCAGCGTTGATCTACGAAAGGTATACAATGAGCAGTTCTTC
CSVDLRKVYNEQFF